Given below is one T cell receptor beta chain in context. The sample is drawn from a study of blood T cell repertoires in COVID-19. Turning to the study itself: Whether acute or convalescent, the COVID-19 samples came from the United States, Italy and Spain. PBMCs, B-cell-depleted T cells, or T cells provided the cDNA or gDNA that made up the material.

Original processing methods: Counts of nucleated cells, estimated from reference gene primer amplification, were obtained. Method: immunoSEQ multiplex PCR; TCRdb's copy keeps in-frame clones and lacks some. V and J calls and clone size are as listed in that table; D and trimming were resolved from the DNA. The sample lists about 170,000 clones, approximately 83% occurring once. The CDR3 covers 14 residues. CDR1 and CDR2 (germline): LGHDT, YNNKEL (reference sequence). V lost 1 base and J lost 4, with 10 bases in between. Material for sequencing was peripheral blood. The V call is TRBV3-1 (or the pseudogene TRBV3-2), the J call TRBJ1-1, with TRBD1 as a possible D gene (5 bases). The sequence was obtained from a human donor with acute or convalescent COVID-19. The donor label of this sample is uncertain. CDR3 sequence reads: CASSQGGRGTEAFF. The CDR3, as DNA: TGTGCCAGCAGCCAAGGGGGGAGGGGCACTGAAGCTTTCTTT.